These 23 T cell receptor beta chains came from one sample sequenced in a study of T cell repertoires in cytomegalovirus infection (dated by TCRdb to the late 2010s). The sequencer listed for this sample is Illumina HiSeq 1500. The raw public data were reprocessed by TCRdb itself: fastp quality trimming at Q25, MiXCR clonotype calling, in-frame beta chains only. One record per CDR3 amino acid sequence lists the most common genes and DNA. Counted in this sample were about 530,000 distinct CDR3 sequences; around a quarter of them appeared once. The ten largest clonotypes hold over 10% of the sample. What was sequenced was PBMCs. Receptor source: a human donor in good health (CMV status not recorded). Some clones in this sample may be carry-over from other donors' samples.

There are a few counts of this clonotype. The chain employs TRBV6-6 and TRBJ1-6; weak D call: TRBD1 (6 bases). The V and J ends lost 2 bases and 11 bases respectively, with 16 bases between them. CDR3 size: 15 residues. Germline V lookup: CDR1 MNHNY, CDR2 SVGAGI (reference sequence). In DNA form, the CDR3 reads TGTGCCAGCAGTTACCGAACAGGGACGAGAGCACCCCTCCACTTT. Protein product: CASSYRTGTRAPLHF.

This clonotype came up many times. The chain links TRBV12-3 or TRBV12-4 to TRBJ1-4; D unclear. The length of the CDR3 is 15 residues. The V gene lost 2 bases and the J gene lost 1 base, with 8 bases spanning the gap. The CDR3 region is CASSLSGRTNEKLFF. As DNA, the CDR3 is TGTGCCAGCAGTTTATCCGGCAGAACTAATGAAAAACTGTTTTTT.

The chain recombines TRBV4-3 with TRBJ1-4; 9 positions agree with TRBD1. There are 19 residues in the CDR3. V lost 0 bases to trimming and J lost 3 bases; unmatched junction nucleotides: 11. Germline V CDR1 and CDR2: LGHNA, YSLEER. CDR3 residues: CASSQDIGATGGPNEKLFF. In nucleotides, the CDR3 is TGCGCCAGCAGCCAAGATATTGGGGCGACAGGGGGGCCTAATGAAAAACTGTTTTTT.

This clonotype was observed a few times. This chain connects TRBV29-1 to TRBJ1-2; maybe TRBD1 (5 bases). CDR3 length: 11 amino acids. CDR1 is SQVTM and CDR2 is ANQGSEA in the germline V gene. Deletions cut 7 bases from V and 7 bases from J, with 13 bases between. CDR3 DNA: TGCAGCGCCATCGACAGTAGTGGCTACACCTTC. Its translation: CSAIDSSGYTF.

This clonotype was seen repeatedly, ten times or more. The rearrangement joins TRBV7-7 to TRBJ2-7, with 11 nucleotides matching TRBD1. The CDR3 totals 11 residues. CDR1 SSHAT and CDR2 FNYEAQ come from the germline V gene (reference sequence). The chain's CDR3 is CASSLVGTGGV. Written as DNA, the CDR3 is TGTGCTAGCAGCTTAGTGGGGACAGGGGGCGTC.

The CDR3 is CASSFRLAGDTGELFF. The CDR3 DNA reads as TGTGCCAGCAGTTTTAGGCTAGCGGGAGACACCGGGGAGCTGTTTTTT. The V gene is TRBV28, the J gene TRBJ2-2, with 10 bases lining up with TRBD2. The V gene end was trimmed by 3 bases and the J gene end by 3 bases; junction bases not matched to a gene: 4. Germline V gene data show CDR1 as MDHEN and CDR2 as SYDVKM. This CDR3 has 16 amino acids.

Ten or more counts support this clonotype. J is TRBJ2-2 and V is TRBV7-6, with 10 bases that match TRBD2. This CDR3 has 20 residues. The V and J ends lost 4 bases and 3 bases, in that order; junction bases with no gene match: 17. Germline V gene sequence: CDR1 SGHVS, CDR2 FNYEAQ. DNA for the CDR3: TGTGCCAGCAGCTATAACGCGTACGAAGCGGGAGGGCCGGACACCGGGGAGCTGTTTTTT. Protein sequence: CASSYNAYEAGGPDTGELFF.

The rearrangement uses TRBV25-1 and TRBJ1-1, with D tentatively TRBD1 (5 bases). Trimming cost V 7 bases and J 6 bases, with 18 bases left between them. The length of the CDR3 is 14 residues. Germline lookup yields CDR1 MGHDK and CDR2 SYGVNS. The CDR3 reads CASTLGGDFSEAFF. In DNA form, the CDR3 reads TGTGCCAGCACCCTGGGCGGGGACTTCTCTGAAGCTTTCTTT. Full variable domain (rest looked up from reference TRBV25-1 and TRBJ1-1): EADIYQTPRYLVIGTGKKITLECSQTMGHDKMYWYQQDPGMELHLIHYSYGVNSTEKGDLSSESTVSRIRTEHFPLTLESARPSHTSQYLCASTLGGDFSEAFFGQGTRLTVV.

The chain links TRBV24-1 to TRBJ2-1, with D unclear. The CDR3 is 12 residues long. Germline V gives CDR1 KGHDR, CDR2 SFDVKD. Trimming pared 5 bases from V and 9 bases from J, leaving 10 bases between. The CDR3 sequence: CATSGIDSEQFF. In DNA form, the CDR3 reads TGTGCCACCAGTGGCATAGACTCTGAGCAGTTCTTC.

In its sample, this clonotype was seen a few times. Here the CDR3 reads CASSDNNPDTQYF. The CDR3 DNA reads TGTGCCAGCAGTGACAACAATCCCGATACGCAGTATTTT. The rearrangement uses TRBV6-4 and TRBJ2-3, with no clear D. Germline V gives CDR1 MRHNA, CDR2 SNTAGT. Trimming left V 2 bases short and J 6 bases short, with 9 bases between. This CDR3 is built from 13 residues.

This sequence joins TRBV5-4 and TRBJ2-7, with TRBD1 identical over 7 bases. This CDR3 is 14 amino acids long. Germline assignment: CDR1 SGHNT and CDR2 YYREEE (reference sequence). The V segment lost 4 bases and the J segment 7 bases; nucleotides outside the gene matches: 11. CDR3 in DNA: TGTGCCAGCAGCCTCTACAGGGGATCGAGGGAGCAGTACGTC. Encoded protein: CASSLYRGSREQYV.

The CDR3 DNA sequence: TGTGCCAGCAGTTACCCCCGGTCGGTGGCTTTCTTT. Encoded protein: CASSYPRSVAFF. This rearrangement joins TRBV6-5 to TRBJ1-1; D is undetermined. Per germline, CDR1 MNHEY and CDR2 SVGAGI. This CDR3 has 12 amino acids. The V gene lost 2 bases and the J gene lost 11 bases, with 12 bases spanning the gap.

This clonotype was counted a few times. V is TRBV12-3 or TRBV12-4 and J is TRBJ1-2; maybe TRBD1 (5 bases). The length of the CDR3 is 14 residues. V lost 0 bases, J lost 6 bases, and 11 bases lay in between. The CDR3 nucleotides are TGTGCCAGCAGTTTAGCGCAGTTAGGGGATGGCTACACCTTC. Translated, it gives CASSLAQLGDGYTF.

This clonotype has more than one count but fewer than ten. V usage is TRBV20-1 and J usage is TRBJ2-4; D unclear. CDR1 and CDR2 (germline): DFQATT, SNEGSKA (reference sequence). This CDR3 contains 15 residues. The V end lost 2 bases, the J end lost 2 bases, and 13 bases lay between the germline ends. The CDR3 here is CSARSGSVSKNIQYF. The CDR3 nucleotides are TGCAGTGCTAGATCGGGTTCGGTATCCAAAAACATTCAGTACTTC.

This clonotype has ten or more counts. The chain uses TRBV7-6 and TRBJ2-1; TRBD2 matches at 13 bases. V trimming: 1 base; J trimming: 9 bases; junction bases outside the gene matches: 12. Germline V lookup: CDR1 SGHVS, CDR2 FNYEAQ. The CDR3 loop spans 18 amino acids. CDR3 in DNA: TGTGCCAGCAGCTTAGATCATCCCCGGACTAGCGGGAGCGGTGAGCAGTTCTTC. Its protein is CASSLDHPRTSGSGEQFF.

The chain combines TRBV7-2 with TRBJ1-4; unclear D gene. The CDR3 contains 14 residues. V lost 5 bases and J 10 bases, leaving 17 bases between the germline ends. Germline CDR1 and CDR2: SGHTA and FQGNSA. CDR3 loop: CASSPPPIRGKLFF. For the CDR3, the DNA is TGTGCCAGCAGCCCCCCCCCCATCCGGGGAAAACTGTTTTTT.

This clonotype showed up just a few times. The V call is TRBV15, the J call TRBJ2-3, with 7 bases that match TRBD1. This CDR3 is built from 18 residues. Trimming took 0 bases from V and 0 from J; bases not matched to a gene: 9. Germline V gene lookup returns CDR1 LNHNV and CDR2 YYDKDF (reference sequence). The DNA of the CDR3 is TGTGCCACCAGCAGAGATGGGACAGTATCAACTAGCACAGATACGCAGTATTTT. It yields the protein CATSRDGTVSTSTDTQYF.

This clonotype was observed a handful of times. This sequence joins TRBV24-1 and TRBJ2-3, with D possibly matching TRBD2 (5 bases). Germline CDR1 is KGHDR and CDR2 is SFDVKD. Between the trimmed V and J ends, which lost 3 bases and 1 base, there was a span of 13 bases. CDR3 length: 16 amino acids. The CDR3 loop is CATSDTTFGGTDTQYF. The CDR3 DNA sequence: TGTGCCACCAGTGATACCACTTTCGGGGGCACAGATACGCAGTATTTT.

This clonotype was detected many times. This chain connects TRBV7-2 to TRBJ2-1; TRBD1 matches 10 bases. The CDR3 consists of 16 residues. The V and J ends lost 4 bases and 0 bases, in that order; junction bases with no gene match: 3. From germline, CDR1 is SGHTA and CDR2 FQGNSA. The CDR3 spells CASSSRTGGSYNEQFF. CDR3 nucleotides: TGTGCCAGCAGCTCCCGGACAGGGGGCTCCTACAATGAGCAGTTCTTC.

V is TRBV6-6 and J is TRBJ2-1, with D uncertain. The CDR3 has 13 amino acids. Germline CDR1 and CDR2: MNHNY and SVGAGI (reference sequence). Trimming took off 2 bases at V and 7 bases at J, with 9 bases between the two ends. CDR3 bases: TGTGCCAGCAGTTACGCTCAGGCTAATGAGCAGTTCTTC. As protein: CASSYAQANEQFF.

This clonotype occurred a few times. The rearrangement uses TRBV27 and TRBJ2-7; D is perhaps TRBD1 (5 bases). Germline loops: CDR1 MNHEY, CDR2 SMNVEV (reference sequence). Trimming took 6 bases from V and 4 from J, leaving 28 bases between them. The CDR3 consists of 18 residues. The CDR3 nucleotides read TGTGCCAGCAGAACAGGAATTTCAGGCTCCGTCTATGAGTACGAGCAGTACTTC. Its protein is CASRTGISGSVYEYEQYF.

In its sample, this clonotype was seen once. The chain uses TRBV7-9 and TRBJ2-7; TRBD2 aligns across 9 bases. Germline CDR1 is SEHNR and CDR2 is FQNEAQ (reference sequence). CDR3 length: 16 amino acids. V shed 1 base, J shed 5 bases, and the junction held 9 bases outside the gene matches. DNA of the CDR3: TGTGCCAGCAGCTTAGGTGGGACTAGCTATTCGGACGAGCAGTACTTC. This translates into CASSLGGTSYSDEQYF.

This clonotype was found many times. The chain recombines TRBV7-2 with TRBJ2-1; D is uncertain. The germline gives CDR1 SGHTA, CDR2 FQGNSA. V gave up 5 bases and J gave up 3 bases, with 8 bases separating them. The CDR3 covers 13 residues. For the CDR3, the DNA is TGTGCCAGCAGCGCCTTAATCTACAATGAGCAGTTCTTC. This translates into CASSALIYNEQFF.